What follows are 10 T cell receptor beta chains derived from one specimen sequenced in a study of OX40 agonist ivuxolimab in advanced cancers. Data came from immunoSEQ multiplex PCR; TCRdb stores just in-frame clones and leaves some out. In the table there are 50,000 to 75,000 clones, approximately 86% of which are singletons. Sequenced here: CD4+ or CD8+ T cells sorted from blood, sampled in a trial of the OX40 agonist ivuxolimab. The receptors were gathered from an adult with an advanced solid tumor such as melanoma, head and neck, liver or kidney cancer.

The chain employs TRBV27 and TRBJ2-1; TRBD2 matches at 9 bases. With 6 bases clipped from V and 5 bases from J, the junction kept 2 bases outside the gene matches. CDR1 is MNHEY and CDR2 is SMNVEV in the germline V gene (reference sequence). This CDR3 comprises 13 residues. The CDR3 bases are TGTGCCAGCAGGCGGGGGGGTAACAATGAGCAGTTCTTC. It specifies CASRRGGNNEQFF.

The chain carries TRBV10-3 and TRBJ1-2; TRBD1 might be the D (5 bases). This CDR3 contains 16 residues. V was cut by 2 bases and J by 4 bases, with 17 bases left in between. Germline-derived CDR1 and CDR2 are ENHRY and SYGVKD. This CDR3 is CAISEPGTSFPYGYTF. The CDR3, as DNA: TGTGCCATCAGTGAGCCAGGGACCTCTTTCCCCTATGGCTACACCTTC.

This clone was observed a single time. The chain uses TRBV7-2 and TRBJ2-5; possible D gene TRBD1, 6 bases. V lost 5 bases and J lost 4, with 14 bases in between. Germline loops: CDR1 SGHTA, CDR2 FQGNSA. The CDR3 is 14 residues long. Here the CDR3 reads CASSAQGLGETQYF. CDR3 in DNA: TGTGCCAGCAGCGCACAGGGATTGGGAGAGACCCAGTACTTC.

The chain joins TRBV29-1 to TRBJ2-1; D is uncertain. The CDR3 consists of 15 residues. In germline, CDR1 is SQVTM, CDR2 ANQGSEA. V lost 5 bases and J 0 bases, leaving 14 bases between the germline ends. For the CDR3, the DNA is TGCAGCGTTACCGCGGCTAGTCCCTCCTACAATGAGCAGTTCTTC. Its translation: CSVTAASPSYNEQFF.

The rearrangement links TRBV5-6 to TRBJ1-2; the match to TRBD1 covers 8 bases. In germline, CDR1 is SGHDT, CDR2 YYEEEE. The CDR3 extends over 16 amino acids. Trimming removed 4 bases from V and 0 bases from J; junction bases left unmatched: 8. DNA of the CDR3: TGTGCCAGCAGCACCGGGACAGGACGCTCTAACTATGGCTACACCTTC. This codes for CASSTGTGRSNYGYTF.

The CDR3 DNA follows: TGTGCCATATGGGGGAGTGGGTACGACGAGCAGTACTTC. It is translated as CAIWGSGYDEQYF. The genes are TRBV6-1 and TRBJ2-7, with D tentatively TRBD1 or TRBD2 (5 bases each). The germline V gene has CDR1 MNHNS and CDR2 SASEGT. The CDR3 is 13 amino acids. V shed 10 bases and J shed 5 bases, with 18 bases lying between them.

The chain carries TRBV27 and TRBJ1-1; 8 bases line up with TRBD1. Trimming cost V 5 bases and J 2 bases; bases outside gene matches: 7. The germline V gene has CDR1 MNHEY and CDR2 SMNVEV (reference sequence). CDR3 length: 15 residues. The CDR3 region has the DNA TGTGCCAGCAGTCTACGGACAGGGACTAACACTGAAGCTTTCTTT. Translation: CASSLRTGTNTEAFF.

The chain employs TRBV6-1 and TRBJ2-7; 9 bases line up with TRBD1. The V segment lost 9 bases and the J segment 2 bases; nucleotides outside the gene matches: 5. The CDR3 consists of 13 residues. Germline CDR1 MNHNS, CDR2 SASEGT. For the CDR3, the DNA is TGTGCCAGTGACCGGGACAGGGCCTACGAGCAGTACTTC. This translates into CASDRDRAYEQYF.

CDR3 nucleotide sequence: TGTGCCAGCAGCTTAGCAGGGGGCCCTGAAGCTTTCTTT. Translating it yields CASSLAGGPEAFF. This sequence joins TRBV7-3 and TRBJ1-1; 8 positions match TRBD1. The CDR3 spans 13 residues. V was pared by 2 bases and J by 6 bases, with 2 bases of the junction left unmatched. Per germline, CDR1 SGHTA and CDR2 FQGTGA.

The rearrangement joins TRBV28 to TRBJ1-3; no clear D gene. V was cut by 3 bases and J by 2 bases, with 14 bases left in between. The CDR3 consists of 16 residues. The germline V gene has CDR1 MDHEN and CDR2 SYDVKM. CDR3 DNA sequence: TGTGCCAGCAGTTTGGGAATACCAGTGACTGGAAACACCATATATTTT. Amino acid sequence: CASSLGIPVTGNTIYF. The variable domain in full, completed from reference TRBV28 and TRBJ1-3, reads DVKVTQSSRYLVKRTGEKVFLECVQDMDHENMFWYRQDPGLGLRLIYFSYDVKMKEKGDIPEGYSVSREKKERFSLILESASTNQTSMYLCASSLGIPVTGNTIYFGEGSWLTVV.